Each of the 8 T cell receptor beta chains below was sequenced from the same sample in a study of cytomegalovirus exposure and HLA in healthy donors. Primers: 60 Vbeta forward and 13 Jbeta reverse. The assay was immunoSEQ multiplex PCR, and TCRdb's table has in-frame clones only and misses some. Of 210,000 or so clones listed, almost 80% were seen once; the top ten hold about 1.8%. The sample was PBMCs. The receptors were sampled from a man between 18 and 29 years old in good health and CMV-seronegative.

The V gene is TRBV27, the J gene TRBJ2-3, with 9 bases aligning to TRBD1. Germline CDR1 MNHEY, CDR2 SMNVEV (reference sequence). The CDR3 is made up of 15 amino acids. Trimming at V came to 5 bases and at J to 1 base, leaving 4 bases not matched to a gene. The chain's CDR3 is CASSLQGAGTDTQYF. The DNA for the CDR3 is TGTGCCAGCAGTCTACAGGGGGCAGGCACAGATACGCAGTATTTT.

V gene TRBV6-5 combines with J gene TRBJ2-1, with 7 bases that match TRBD1. The germline V gene has CDR1 MNHEY and CDR2 SVGAGI. J was trimmed by 2 bases and V by 6 bases; bases with no gene match: 7. The CDR3 contains 15 residues. The CDR3 DNA is TGTGCCAGCAGCCGTGGACAGGACCCCTACAATGAGCAGTTCTTC. It yields the protein CASSRGQDPYNEQFF.

This chain links TRBV5-1 with TRBJ2-7; TRBD1 matches at 8 bases. The CDR3 runs 14 residues. The germline gives CDR1 SGHRS, CDR2 YFSETQ. The V segment lost 6 bases and the J segment 1 base; nucleotides outside the gene matches: 6. The CDR3 DNA is TGCGCCAGCAAAACGGGACAGGATTCCTACGAGCAGTACTTC. Its translation is CASKTGQDSYEQYF.

The gene calls are TRBV27 and TRBJ2-6; 8 bases align to TRBD1. From germline, CDR1 is MNHEY and CDR2 SMNVEV (reference sequence). V dropped 8 bases and J dropped 0; count of bases not matched to a gene: 3. There are 15 residues in the CDR3. The CDR3 protein is CASRTGLSGANVLTF. CDR3 DNA sequence: TGTGCCAGCCGGACAGGGCTCTCTGGGGCCAACGTCCTGACTTTC.

The chain combines TRBV28 with TRBJ1-2, with D possibly matching TRBD1 (5 bases). V was shortened by 6 bases and J by 1 base, with 15 bases between the two germline ends. The length of the CDR3 is 15 residues. Germline V CDR1 and CDR2: MDHEN, SYDVKM. CDR3 in amino acids: CASRPTGTINYGYTF. The CDR3, as DNA: TGTGCCAGCAGGCCAACAGGTACTATTAACTATGGCTACACCTTC.

On this clone itself: The same CDR3 is also encoded by other DNA sequences in this sample. The rearrangement joins TRBV19 to TRBJ1-5; TRBD1 matches 7 bases. V was clipped by 5 bases and J by 3 bases; unmatched bases: 1. The CDR3 sequence is 13 residues long. In germline, CDR1 is LNHDA, CDR2 SQIVND (reference sequence). The CDR3 DNA sequence: TGTGCCAGTAGTGACAGGGTCAATCAGCCCCAGCATTTT. It specifies CASSDRVNQPQHF. The full variable domain, with the rest looked up from reference TRBV19 and TRBJ1-5, is DGGITQSPKYLFRKEGQNVTLSCEQNLNHDAMYWYRQDPGQGLRLIYYSQIVNDFQKGDIAEGYSVSREKKESFPLTVTSAQKNPTAFYLCASSDRVNQPQHFGDGTRLSIL.

This sequence joins TRBV18 and TRBJ1-1; tentatively, D is TRBD1 (5 bases). Germline values: CDR1 KGHSH, CDR2 LQKENI. The V end lost 4 bases, the J end lost 1 base, and 10 bases lay between the germline ends. This CDR3 spans 14 amino acids. This CDR3 reads CASSLREENTEAFF. CDR3 sequence (DNA): TGTGCCAGCTCACTCAGGGAAGAGAACACTGAAGCTTTCTTT.

This sequence joins TRBV11-3 and TRBJ2-1; D is undetermined. Trimming shortened V by 3 bases and J by 6 bases, and 6 bases separated the two germline ends. Germline values: CDR1 SGHNT, CDR2 YENEEA. CDR3 size: 12 residues. For the CDR3, the DNA is TGTGCCAGCAGCTTCGACACCAATGAGCAGTTCTTC. It translates to CASSFDTNEQFF.